There are a few counts of the clone carrying this TCR beta chain. CDR3 regions of TCR beta were amplified from RNA transcripts. HTBI primers were employed in first-round RT-PCR, then a second-round multiplex PCR followed. TCRdb reprocessed the multiplex PCR reads via MiXCR and lists one record per CDR3 protein. The repertoire holds about 700,000 distinct CDR3 sequences, with about two fifths as singletons. The data stem from a study of Graves' ophthalmopathy and Graves' hyperthyroidism. The CDR3 consists of 15 residues. V gave up 4 bases and J gave up 0 bases, with 13 bases separating them. Germline CDR1 MNHGY, CDR2 SVAAGI.

This chain connects TRBV6-9 to TRBJ2-7, with D perhaps matching TRBD1 or TRBD2 (5 bases each). The sequenced sample was peripheral blood. The source of this sequence is an adult man with Graves' ophthalmopathy. CDR3 DNA: TGTGCCAGCAGTTGGGACGGATTCTTCTCCTACGAGCAGTACTTC. It specifies CASSWDGFFSYEQYF.